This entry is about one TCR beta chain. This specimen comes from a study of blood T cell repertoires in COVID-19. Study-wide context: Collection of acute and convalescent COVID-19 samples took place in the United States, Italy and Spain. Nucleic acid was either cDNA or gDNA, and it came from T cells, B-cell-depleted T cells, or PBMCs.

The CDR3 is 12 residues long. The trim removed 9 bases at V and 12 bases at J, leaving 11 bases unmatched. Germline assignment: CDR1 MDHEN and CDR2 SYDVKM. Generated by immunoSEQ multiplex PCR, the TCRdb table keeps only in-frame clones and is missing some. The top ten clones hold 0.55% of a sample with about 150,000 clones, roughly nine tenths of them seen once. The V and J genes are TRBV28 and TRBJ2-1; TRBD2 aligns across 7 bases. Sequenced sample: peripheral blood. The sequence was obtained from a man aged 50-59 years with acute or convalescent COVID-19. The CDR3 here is CARSKGGGRQFF. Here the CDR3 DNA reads TGTGCCAGATCGAAGGGCGGGGGTAGGCAGTTCTTC.